One sample yielded the 8 T cell receptor beta chains listed below, sequenced in a study of cytomegalovirus exposure and HLA in healthy donors. PCR amplification relied on 60 Vbeta primers (plus 13 Jbeta primers). Libraries were prepared by immunoSEQ multiplex PCR; TCRdb keeps only in-frame clonotypes and omits some of them. The sample consists of 80,000 to 95,000 clones, roughly 69% of them appearing once. The sequenced sample was PBMCs. These receptors were obtained from a woman in her thirties in good health and CMV-seronegative.

V and J are TRBV6-1 and TRBJ2-3; a weak D match, TRBD2 (5 bases). The germline V gene has CDR1 MNHNS and CDR2 SASEGT. V was shortened by 4 bases and J by 4 bases, with 12 bases between the two germline ends. This CDR3 comprises 14 residues. In DNA, the CDR3 is TGTGCCAGCAGTGGGAGGATATTCGCAGATACGCAGTATTTT. Protein: CASSGRIFADTQYF.

This chain links TRBV5-1 with TRBJ2-1, with 9 bases aligning to TRBD1. The CDR3 contains 18 residues. With V trimmed by 3 bases and J by 0 bases, 10 bases remained unmatched. Germline V CDR1 and CDR2: SGHRS, YFSETQ. This chain's CDR3 is CASSWGTGFLISYNEQFF. The CDR3 region has the DNA TGCGCCAGCAGCTGGGGGACAGGGTTTCTCATCTCCTACAATGAGCAGTTCTTC.

The V call is TRBV19, the J call TRBJ1-1, with D unresolved. The V gene lost 4 bases and the J gene lost 1 base, with 10 bases spanning the gap. The germline gives CDR1 LNHDA, CDR2 SQIVND (reference sequence). The CDR3 contains 14 residues. This CDR3 reads CASSKEQKNTEAFF. CDR3 nucleotides: TGTGCCAGTAGTAAGGAACAGAAGAACACTGAAGCTTTCTTT. Looking up the rest from reference TRBV19 and TRBJ1-1 gives the full variable domain: DGGITQSPKYLFRKEGQNVTLSCEQNLNHDAMYWYRQDPGQGLRLIYYSQIVNDFQKGDIAEGYSVSREKKESFPLTVTSAQKNPTAFYLCASSKEQKNTEAFFGQGTRLTVV.

This sequence joins TRBV11-2 and TRBJ1-3; 7 positions agree with TRBD1. The germline gives CDR1 SGHAT, CDR2 FQNNGV. The CDR3 loop spans 16 amino acids. The V segment lost 3 bases and the J segment 4 bases; nucleotides outside the gene matches: 9. The CDR3 protein is CASSLPQTGKGNTIYF. The CDR3 bases are TGTGCCAGCAGCTTGCCCCAGACAGGGAAAGGAAACACCATATATTTT.

This clone was seen more than once but under ten times. The chain employs TRBV4-2 and TRBJ1-2; D is perhaps TRBD1 (5 bases). The germline CDR1 and CDR2 sequences are LGHNA and YNFKEQ. The CDR3 is 16 amino acids. Trimming took 0 bases from V and 6 from J, leaving 17 bases between them. The CDR3 region has the DNA TGTGCCAGCAGCCAAGATATGAGACAGTCCCTTAATGGCTACACCTTC. Its translation: CASSQDMRQSLNGYTF.

This clone was observed a handful of times. V usage is TRBV11-2 and J usage is TRBJ2-7; D ambiguous. The CDR3 consists of 13 residues. Trimming took off 1 base at V and 2 bases at J, with 6 bases between the two ends. The germline V gene encodes CDR1 SGHAT and CDR2 FQNNGV. CDR3 sequence reads: CASSLGQTYEQYF. In nucleotides, the CDR3 is TGTGCCAGCAGCTTAGGGCAGACCTACGAGCAGTACTTC.

This clone was detected only a few times. V and J are TRBV7-2 and TRBJ1-1; the match to TRBD1 covers 8 bases. The CDR3 runs to 15 residues. Germline CDR1 reads SGHTA; CDR2 reads FQGNSA. Trimming removed 1 base from V and 3 bases from J; junction bases left unmatched: 4. The CDR3 spells CASSLGTGPYTEAFF. The DNA of the CDR3 is TGTGCCAGCAGCTTAGGGACAGGGCCGTACACTGAAGCTTTCTTT.

This clone was detected only a few times. The chain carries TRBV7-2 and TRBJ2-2; 10 bases match TRBD1. The CDR3 runs to 16 residues. V was clipped by 5 bases and J by 6 bases; unmatched bases: 9. Germline values: CDR1 SGHTA, CDR2 FQGNSA. Written as DNA, the CDR3 is TGTGCCAGCAGCCCAATGGGGGACAGGGGTTCCGGGGAGCTGTTTTTT. This sequence encodes CASSPMGDRGSGELFF. The full variable domain, in which reference TRBV7-2 and TRBJ2-2 provide the parts outside the CDR3, is GAGVSQSPSNKVTEKGKDVELRCDPISGHTALYWYRQSLGQGLEFLIYFQGNSAPDKSGLPSDRFSAERTGGSVSTLTIQRTQQEDSAVYLCASSPMGDRGSGELFFGEGSRLTVL.